These 12 T cell receptor beta chains originate from one sample sequenced in a study of molecular identifiers for immune sequencing clone quantification. Using its own MiXCR run on the PCR reads, TCRdb lists one record per CDR3 protein. The repertoire has about half a million distinct CDR3 sequences, around 25% of them found once; the top ten carry roughly 0.79%. The sequenced sample consisted of naive CD8+ T cells from blood, with Jurkat cell RNA spiked in. Subset described: FACS-sorted CD8+CD4-CCR7+CD45RA+ naive T cells. The source of these receptors is a human donor in good health. Some libraries in this study had Jurkat cell RNA spiked in.

This clonotype occurred a few times. Sequence at one end of the junction differs from germline and may be a read error. The V gene is TRBV4-1, the J gene TRBJ1-3; no reliable D call. CDR1 MGHRA and CDR2 YSYEKL come from the germline V gene. The CDR3 has 13 amino acids. The CDR3 region is CAGSPVSVDTIYF. CDR3 nucleotides: TGCGCCGGCAGCCCTGTTAGTGTGGACACCATATATTTT.

Turning to this clonotype: This may stem from a read error, because a much larger clone lies one nucleotide away. This chain uses TRBV6-5 with TRBJ2-7; no reliable D call. CDR1 is MNHEY and CDR2 is SVGAGI in the germline V gene. This CDR3 is built from 13 residues. Here the CDR3 DNA reads TGTGGCAGCAGTTACGAGGCTACTCGGGAGCAGTACTTC. The encoded protein is CGSSYEATREQYF.

The table lists this clonotype with many counts. The chain carries TRBV7-9 and TRBJ2-2, with D unclear. CDR3 length: 16 amino acids. V was cut by 5 bases and J by 0 bases, with 13 bases left in between. Germline V gene lookup returns CDR1 SEHNR and CDR2 FQNEAQ (reference sequence). The CDR3 protein is CASSPLHTPNTGELFF. The CDR3, as DNA: TGTGCCAGCAGCCCCCTCCACACCCCGAACACCGGGGAGCTGTTTTTT.

The chain has TRBV27 and TRBJ2-1; 7 nucleotides align to TRBD1. Trimming at V came to 6 bases and at J to 7 bases, leaving 9 bases not matched to a gene. Germline assignment: CDR1 MNHEY and CDR2 SMNVEV (reference sequence). The CDR3 length is 14 residues. The CDR3 DNA reads as TGTGCCAGCAGAACCGGGACAGTTCTGAATGAGCAGTTCTTC. It translates to CASRTGTVLNEQFF.

This clonotype has more than one count but fewer than ten. The V and J genes are TRBV6-6 and TRBJ2-1; TRBD2 aligns across 9 bases. V lost 6 bases, J lost 2 bases, and 11 bases stayed unmatched. The germline gives CDR1 MNHNY, CDR2 SVGAGI (reference sequence). The CDR3 runs 17 residues. Here the CDR3 DNA reads TGTGCCAGCAGGGCAGCGGGGGGCTCGTTCCCCTACAATGAGCAGTTCTTC. Translating it yields CASRAAGGSFPYNEQFF.

This clonotype was observed a few times. The chain couples TRBV19 to TRBJ2-2; TRBD1 or TRBD2 may be the D gene (6 bases each). Germline values: CDR1 LNHDA, CDR2 SQIVND (reference sequence). V lost 5 bases and J lost 4, with 8 bases in between. The CDR3 totals 13 residues. CDR3 amino acids: CASSWGATGELFF. The CDR3 DNA sequence: TGTGCCAGTAGTTGGGGGGCCACCGGGGAGCTGTTTTTT.

As regards this clonotype: One base away lies a much larger clone, so this may be a sequencing read error. This chain's CDR3 is CASSPPEPPYNEQFF. CDR3 nucleotide sequence: TGTGCCAGCAGTCCCCCGGAGCCCCCCTACAATGAGCAGTTCTTC. The gene calls are TRBV28 and TRBJ2-1; D gene ambiguous. CDR3 length: 15 residues. Deletions cut 5 bases from V and 2 bases from J, with 13 bases between. The V gene's germline CDR1 is MDHEN and CDR2 SYDVKM.

This chain links TRBV7-9 with TRBJ2-5, with 8 bases that match TRBD1. CDR3 length: 14 amino acids. J lost 5 bases, V lost 3 bases, and 5 bases had no gene match. Germline V CDR1 and CDR2: SEHNR, FQNEAQ (reference sequence). The CDR3 nucleotides are TGTGCCAGCAGCTTGGCAGGGGGCCATGAGACCCAGTACTTC. Translating it yields CASSLAGGHETQYF.

For this clonotype: The junction shows a germline mismatch at one end, possibly a read error. The CDR3 reads CASSYRGDGYGCTF. CDR3 in DNA: TGTGCCAGCAGTTACAGGGGCGATGGCTATGGCTGCACCTTC. The chain carries TRBV28 and TRBJ1-2; 7 bases are shared with TRBD1. The germline V gene has CDR1 MDHEN and CDR2 SYDVKM. The CDR3 totals 14 residues.

This clonotype was seen many times. The chain combines TRBV24-1 with TRBJ1-5; no firm D call. The CDR3 runs to 13 residues. V shed 8 bases and J shed 0 bases, with 7 bases lying between them. Germline V gene data show CDR1 as KGHDR and CDR2 as SFDVKD. CDR3: CATKFDSNQPQHF. As DNA, the CDR3 is TGTGCCACCAAGTTCGATAGCAATCAGCCCCAGCATTTT.

A few counts support this clonotype. The J gene is TRBJ2-1, the V gene TRBV29-1; tentative D call: TRBD2 (5 bases). V lost 7 bases and J lost 5, with 9 bases in between. This CDR3 is 11 amino acids long. Germline loops: CDR1 SQVTM, CDR2 ANQGSEA. The CDR3: CSGRRNNEQFF. The CDR3 DNA reads as TGCAGCGGGCGGAGGAACAATGAGCAGTTCTTC.

This clonotype appeared a few times. This chain joins TRBV19 and TRBJ2-7, with 10 nucleotides matching TRBD1. Germline assignment: CDR1 LNHDA and CDR2 SQIVND (reference sequence). V shed 8 bases and J 2 bases; nucleotides not matched to a gene: 9. This CDR3 comprises 15 residues. CDR3 coding DNA: TGTGCCAGTTGCTTCAGGACAGGGGGTACCTACGAGCAGTACTTC. This codes for CASCFRTGGTYEQYF.